The 8 T cell receptor beta chains below all came from one sample that was sequenced in a study of metastatic and nonmetastatic thyroid tumors. MiXCR was used by TCRdb to re-call the PCR reads. Of over 10,000 clones listed, under 35% were seen once; the top ten hold 15% to 20%. Thyroid surgery had not been preceded by any treatment in any patient. Sequenced sample: tumor tissue. Receptor source: a female donor with papillary thyroid cancer or a benign thyroid nodule (not recorded which). Some clones in this sample may be carry-over from other donors' samples.

This clone is medium-sized within its sample. The chain uses TRBV6-2 or TRBV6-3 and TRBJ2-7, with D possibly TRBD2 on 5 matching bases. Germline CDR1 MNHEY, CDR2 SVGEGT. The CDR3 contains 12 residues. V was clipped by 0 bases and J by 10 bases, with 10 bases between them. The CDR3 protein is CASSYSRGIQYF. For the CDR3, the DNA is TGTGCCAGCAGTTACTCGAGAGGGATTCAGTACTTC.

This chain uses TRBV7-2 with TRBJ1-2; no clear D. The CDR3 has 11 residues. The V gene's germline CDR1 is SGHTA and CDR2 FQGNSA. V was shortened by 5 bases and J by 5 bases, with 6 bases between the two germline ends. The CDR3 DNA is TGTGCCAGCAGCAACCTATATGGCTACACCTTC. This encodes CASSNLYGYTF.

This rearrangement joins TRBV27 to TRBJ1-2; 10 bases agree with TRBD1. The length of the CDR3 is 15 residues. Germline V lookup: CDR1 MNHEY, CDR2 SMNVEV (reference sequence). Germline trimming cut 2 bases from V and 4 bases from J; bases unmatched to any gene: 4. The CDR3 is CASSLDGTGAYGYTF. The CDR3 DNA reads as TGTGCCAGCAGTTTAGACGGGACAGGGGCCTATGGCTACACCTTC.

By sample fraction, this clone is medium-sized. The CDR3 loop is CASSPSQGRRIHSGNTIYF. As DNA, the CDR3 is TGTGCCAGCAGCCCGTCTCAGGGACGTAGGATACACTCTGGAAACACCATATATTTT. The rearrangement links TRBV7-2 to TRBJ1-3; TRBD1 is a possible D gene (5 bases). CDR3 length: 19 amino acids. Looked up from germline, CDR1 is SGHTA and CDR2 is FQGNSA. Trimming left V 5 bases short and J 0 bases short, with 23 bases between.

This clone was found many times. The genes are TRBV2 and TRBJ1-5; weak D call: TRBD1 (5 bases). CDR1 is SNHLY and CDR2 is FYNNEI in the germline V gene. The CDR3 spans 14 residues. Trimming cost V 6 bases and J 4 bases, with 13 bases left between them. This CDR3 is CASSRDATNQPQHF. The DNA for the CDR3 is TGTGCCAGCAGCCGGGACGCCACGAATCAGCCCCAGCATTTT.

The chain carries TRBV30 and TRBJ2-3; D is uncertain. There are 10 residues in the CDR3. CDR1 and CDR2 from the germline V gene are GTSNPN and SVGIG (reference sequence). CDR3 in amino acids: CTYSTDTQYF. The DNA for the CDR3 is TGTACGTATTCCACAGATACGCAGTATTTT. The variable domain in full, completed from reference TRBV30 and TRBJ2-3, reads SQTIHQWPATLVQPVGSPLSLECTVEGTSNPNLYWYRQAAGRGLQLLFYSVGIGQISSEVPQNLSASRPQDRQFILSSKKLLLSDSGFYLCTYSTDTQYFGPGTRLTVL.

J is TRBJ2-2 and V is TRBV5-1; D might be TRBD2 (5 bases). Per germline, CDR1 SGHRS and CDR2 YFSETQ. V lost 0 bases and J lost 2, with 8 bases in between. The CDR3 spans 15 residues. Here the CDR3 reads CASSLAAANTGELFF. The CDR3, as DNA: TGCGCCAGCAGCTTGGCAGCGGCTAACACCGGGGAGCTGTTTTTT.

The rearrangement uses TRBV7-8 and TRBJ2-7; 8 nucleotides line up with TRBD2. The germline V gene has CDR1 SGHVS and CDR2 FQNEAQ. This CDR3 contains 14 residues. The J segment lost 4 bases and the V segment lost 7 bases, leaving 9 bases of the junction unmatched. Here the CDR3 DNA reads TGTGCCAGCATCTTCGGGGGGGCCATGTACGAGCAGTACTTC. Residues: CASIFGGAMYEQYF.